Sequencing of this T cell receptor (beta chain) was carried out in a study of T cell responses to AZD1222 COVID-19 vaccine. The V gene's germline CDR1 is SGHKS and CDR2 YYEKEE (reference sequence). The CDR3 is 19 residues long. Trimming took 2 bases from V and 8 from J; bases not matched to a gene: 20. The assay was immunoSEQ multiplex PCR, and TCRdb's table has in-frame clones only and misses some. The table includes 110,000 to 150,000 clones, about 88% detected once. Sequencing was performed on peripheral blood, taken on day 0 of AZD1222 vaccination. This chain connects TRBV5-5 to TRBJ2-1, with TRBD2 matching 9 bases. The receptor comes from an adult in good health. As DNA, the CDR3 is TGTGCCAGCAGCTTCCCGACCGTACCTAGCGGGATGAGTTATGATGAGCAGTTCTTC. Translated, it gives CASSFPTVPSGMSYDEQFF. Full variable domain (remainder filled in from reference TRBV5-5 and TRBJ2-1): DAGVTQSPTHLIKTRGQQVTLRCSPISGHKSVSWYQQVLGQGPQFIFQYYEKEERGRGNFPDRFSARQFPNYSSELNVNALLLGDSALYLCASSFPTVPSGMSYDEQFFGPGTRLTVL.